The clone carrying this TCR beta chain was counted between two and nine times. These data belong to a study of T-cell reconstitution after alpha-beta-depleted transplantation in children. The trim removed 2 bases at V and 0 bases at J, leaving 3 bases unmatched. The germline CDR1 and CDR2 sequences are MNHEY and SVGEGT. The CDR3 is 15 residues long. Preparing the TCRbeta library involved the use of unique molecular identifiers. TCRdb used MiXCR to reprocess the PCR reads, holding one entry per CDR3 protein. Counted here are around 480,000 distinct CDR3 sequences, about 30% occurring once; the ten biggest clones make up less than 2.5%.

The chain uses TRBV6-2 or TRBV6-3 and TRBJ1-1, with 7 bases that match TRBD1. This specimen was PBMCs from the stem cell graft donor, taken from the stem cell graft. The TCR comes from a human donor who donated a stem cell graft to a child with aplastic anemia. The CDR3 DNA follows: TGTGCCAGCAGTTACCCCAGGGGGATGAACACTGAAGCTTTCTTT. It specifies CASSYPRGMNTEAFF.